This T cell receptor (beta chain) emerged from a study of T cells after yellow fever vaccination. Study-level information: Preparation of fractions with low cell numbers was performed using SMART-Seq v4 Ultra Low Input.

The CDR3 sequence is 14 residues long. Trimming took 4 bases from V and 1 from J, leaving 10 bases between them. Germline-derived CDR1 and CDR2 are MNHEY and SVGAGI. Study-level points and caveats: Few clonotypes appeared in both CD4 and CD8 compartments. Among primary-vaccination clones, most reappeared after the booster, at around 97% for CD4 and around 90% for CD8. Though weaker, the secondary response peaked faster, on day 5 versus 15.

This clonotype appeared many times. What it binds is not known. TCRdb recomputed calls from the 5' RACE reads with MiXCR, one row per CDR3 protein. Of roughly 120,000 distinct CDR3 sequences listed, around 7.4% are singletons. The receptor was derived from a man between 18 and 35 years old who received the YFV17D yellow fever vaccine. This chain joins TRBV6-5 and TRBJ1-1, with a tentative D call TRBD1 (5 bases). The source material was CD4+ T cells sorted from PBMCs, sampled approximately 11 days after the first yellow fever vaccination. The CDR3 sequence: CASSFQGENTEAFF. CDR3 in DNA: TGTGCCAGCAGTTTTCAAGGGGAGAACACTGAAGCTTTCTTT.